This entry features one T cell receptor (beta chain) sequence. Its specificity is unknown. The CDR3 runs to 14 residues. Deletions cut 5 bases from V and 0 bases from J, with 8 bases between. The germline V gene encodes CDR1 SGHTA and CDR2 FQGTGA. The data belong to a study of CD4 T cells in relation to SARS-CoV-2 and coronaviruses. This table comes from immunoSEQ multiplex PCR, and its TCRdb copy is limited to in-frame clones, with some not included. This sample has about 47,000 clones; roughly 82% occur once, and the top ten carry 1.1% to 1.5%. The TCR originated in an adult with COVID-19. Sequencing was done on a sample of naive CD4+ T cells from PBMCs, cultured in vitro. Subset reported: naive CD4+ T cells isolated by negative enrichment. The chain is built from TRBV7-3 and TRBJ1-3; TRBD1 is a possible D gene (5 bases). The CDR3 is CASSEGYSGNTIYF. In DNA form, the CDR3 reads TGTGCCAGCAGCGAGGGGTACTCTGGAAACACCATATATTTT. The variable domain in full, with the rest retrieved from reference TRBV7-3 and TRBJ1-3, is GAGVSQTPSNKVTEKGKYVELRCDPISGHTALYWYRQSLGQGPEFLIYFQGTGAADDSGLPNDRFFAVRPEGSVSTLKIQRTERGDSAVYLCASSEGYSGNTIYFGEGSWLTVV.